A single sample is the source of the 24 T cell receptor beta chains below, sequenced in a study of OX40 agonist ivuxolimab in advanced cancers. Libraries were prepared by immunoSEQ multiplex PCR; TCRdb keeps only in-frame clonotypes and omits some of them. The sample holds tens of thousands of clones, approximately 86% seen once. Sequenced material: CD4+ or CD8+ T cells sorted from blood, taken in a trial of the OX40 agonist ivuxolimab. The receptors originated from an adult with an advanced solid tumor such as melanoma, head and neck, liver or kidney cancer.

The rearrangement joins TRBV28 to TRBJ1-5; D may be TRBD1 (6 bases). V lost 2 bases, J lost 5 bases, and 13 bases lay in between. The CDR3 sequence is 15 residues long. CDR1 and CDR2 from the germline V gene are MDHEN and SYDVKM. This CDR3 reads CASSLRGVGDQPQHF. CDR3 sequence (DNA): TGTGCCAGCAGTTTAAGGGGGGTTGGGGATCAGCCCCAGCATTTT.

The chain couples TRBV28 to TRBJ2-2; 8 positions agree with TRBD2. Germline CDR1 reads MDHEN; CDR2 reads SYDVKM. This CDR3 contains 16 residues. V trimming: 6 bases; J trimming: 1 base; junction bases outside the gene matches: 7. As DNA, the CDR3 is TGTGCCAGCAGCCTGTTGGCGGGAGGGAACACCGGGGAGCTGTTTTTT. It encodes CASSLLAGGNTGELFF.

The rearrangement uses TRBV27 and TRBJ2-2; no firm D call. The length of the CDR3 is 12 residues. From germline, CDR1 is MNHEY and CDR2 SMNVEV (reference sequence). V lost 0 bases to trimming and J lost 4 bases, with 0 bases between them. CDR3 amino acids: CASSLSTGELFF. In DNA, the CDR3 is TGTGCCAGCAGTTTATCCACCGGGGAGCTGTTTTTT.

V is TRBV19 and J is TRBJ1-1; D unclear. This CDR3 has 14 amino acids. Germline V gene sequence: CDR1 LNHDA, CDR2 SQIVND (reference sequence). V lost 5 bases to trimming and J lost 0 bases, with 10 bases between them. In nucleotides, the CDR3 is TGTGCCAGTAGTCCCGGCGGGTTGAACACTGAAGCTTTCTTT. Translation: CASSPGGLNTEAFF.

This clone was counted once. The CDR3 is CASSERQGYEQYF. In DNA form, the CDR3 reads TGTGCCAGCAGTGAAAGACAGGGATACGAGCAGTACTTC. The chain has TRBV6-1 and TRBJ2-7; 7 bases are shared with TRBD1. Unmatched junction bases numbered 2, after V lost 2 bases and J lost 4 bases. This CDR3 is built from 13 residues. Germline-derived CDR1 and CDR2 are MNHNS and SASEGT.

The genes are TRBV5-1 and TRBJ2-5, with D perhaps being TRBD1 or TRBD2 (6 bases each). V lost 2 bases and J lost 5, with 13 bases in between. From germline, CDR1 is SGHRS and CDR2 YFSETQ. The CDR3 has 14 amino acids. The CDR3 DNA reads as TGCGCCAGCAGCTTTTTGGGGGGCGGTGAGACCCAGTACTTC. It yields the protein CASSFLGGGETQYF. Together with reference TRBV5-1 and TRBJ2-5, the CDR3 gives the full variable domain: KAGVTQTPRYLIKTRGQQVTLSCSPISGHRSVSWYQQTPGQGLQFLFEYFSETQRNKGNFPGRFSGRQFSNSRSEMNVSTLELGDSALYLCASSFLGGGETQYFGPGTRLLVL.

This CDR3 reads CASSLDSYTGELFF. The CDR3 coding sequence is TGCGCCAGCAGCTTGGATTCTTACACCGGGGAGCTGTTTTTT. The chain is built from TRBV5-1 and TRBJ2-2; D is uncertain. CDR3 length: 14 residues. V lost 0 bases and J lost 3, with 6 bases in between. Looked up from germline, CDR1 is SGHRS and CDR2 is YFSETQ.

The V gene is TRBV30, the J gene TRBJ2-7, with 13 bases aligning to TRBD2. Looked up from germline, CDR1 is GTSNPN and CDR2 is SVGIG (reference sequence). The V and J ends lost 5 bases and 6 bases, in that order; junction bases with no gene match: 4. This CDR3 is built from 13 residues. In DNA, the CDR3 is TGTGCCTGGGGACTAGCGGGAGTTTCCGAGCAGTACTTC. Translating gives CAWGLAGVSEQYF. Supplemented by reference TRBV30 and TRBJ2-7, the full variable domain reads SQTIHQWPATLVQPVGSPLSLECTVEGTSNPNLYWYRQAAGRGLQLLFYSVGIGQISSEVPQNLSASRPQDRQFILSSKKLLLSDSGFYLCAWGLAGVSEQYFGPGTRLTVT.

This clone has only one observation. The rearrangement joins TRBV27 to TRBJ2-7; D is uncertain. Looked up from germline, CDR1 is MNHEY and CDR2 is SMNVEV (reference sequence). This CDR3 contains 15 residues. V dropped 5 bases and J dropped 1 base, with 15 bases sitting between them. The CDR3 DNA reads TGTGCCAGCAGTCCCGGACGTTATTTGTCCTACGAGCAGTACTTC. Encoded protein: CASSPGRYLSYEQYF.

In its sample, this clone was seen once. V usage is TRBV27 and J usage is TRBJ2-1; D is possibly TRBD2 (6 bases). V shed 1 base and J shed 1 base, with 8 bases lying between them. Germline CDR1 is MNHEY and CDR2 is SMNVEV (reference sequence). This CDR3 has 15 residues. DNA for the CDR3: TGTGCCAGCAGTTTATGGGCGGGGTCCTACAATGAGCAGTTCTTC. The encoded protein is CASSLWAGSYNEQFF.

This clone was counted a single time. The chain is built from TRBV27 and TRBJ2-7, with 9 bases that match TRBD1. This CDR3 has 15 residues. V shed 0 bases and J 3 bases; nucleotides not matched to a gene: 3. Germline assignment: CDR1 MNHEY and CDR2 SMNVEV (reference sequence). The CDR3 loop reads CASSLSWDRDYEQYF. The DNA for the CDR3 is TGTGCCAGCAGTTTATCATGGGACAGGGACTACGAGCAGTACTTC.

This clone was picked up one time. This chain uses TRBV7-2 with TRBJ1-5; D call uncertain. The V and J ends lost 1 base and 2 bases respectively, with 12 bases between them. Per germline, CDR1 SGHTA and CDR2 FQGNSA. The CDR3 is 16 amino acids. This chain's CDR3 is CASSLGWGEGNQPQHF. DNA for the CDR3: TGTGCCAGCAGCTTAGGTTGGGGAGAGGGCAATCAGCCCCAGCATTTT.

This chain links TRBV4-2 with TRBJ1-4; 7 bases agree with TRBD1. J lost 8 bases, V lost 0 bases, and 9 bases had no gene match. The CDR3 is 16 amino acids. Looked up from germline, CDR1 is LGHNA and CDR2 is YNFKEQ. As DNA, the CDR3 is TGTGCCAGCAGCCAAGATCCCGACAGGGAGTTAGAAAAACTGTTTTTT. Translated: CASSQDPDRELEKLFF.

The V and J genes are TRBV10-3 and TRBJ1-4; no reliable D call. CDR1 is ENHRY, CDR2 SYGVKD, per germline. Trimming removed 10 bases at V and 8 bases at J, with 20 bases between. CDR3 length equals 14 residues. Here the CDR3 reads CATDKGQLGEKLFF. The CDR3 bases are TGTGCCACCGACAAAGGGCAACTAGGGGAAAAACTGTTTTTT.

This clone was seen just once. The CDR3 spells CASSHKDGTGGAGDTEAFF. DNA for the CDR3: TGTGCCAGCAGCCACAAAGATGGGACAGGGGGAGCGGGGGACACTGAAGCTTTCTTT. V and J are TRBV9 and TRBJ1-1, with 11 bases lining up with TRBD1. The CDR3 consists of 19 residues. V was pared by 4 bases and J by 3 bases, with 17 bases of the junction left unmatched. CDR1 and CDR2 from the germline V gene are SGDLS and YYNGEE.

This chain uses TRBV11-1 with TRBJ1-1; D unclear. The V and J ends lost 4 bases and 11 bases respectively, with 14 bases between them. The CDR3 has 12 residues. Germline lookup yields CDR1 SGHAT and CDR2 FQDESV (reference sequence). The CDR3 is CASSSLGVDAFF. For the CDR3, the DNA is TGTGCCAGCAGCTCCCTCGGGGTTGACGCTTTCTTT.

V is TRBV9 and J is TRBJ2-1; a weak D match, TRBD2 (7 bases). The CDR3 sequence is 15 residues long. Between the trimmed V and J ends, which lost 4 bases and 3 bases, there was a span of 14 bases. CDR1 and CDR2 (germline): SGDLS, YYNGEE. CDR3: CASSRYGGHYNEQFF. CDR3 nucleotide sequence: TGTGCCAGCAGCCGTTACGGGGGGCACTACAATGAGCAGTTCTTC.

This clone was recorded only once. The gene calls are TRBV7-8 and TRBJ1-1; 7 bases match TRBD1. V dropped 5 bases and J dropped 1; count of bases not matched to a gene: 7. Germline V CDR1 and CDR2: SGHVS, FQNEAQ. This CDR3 is built from 15 residues. The CDR3 region is CASSHYRGRNTEAFF. The DNA for the CDR3 is TGTGCCAGCAGCCACTACAGGGGTAGGAACACTGAAGCTTTCTTT. Supplemented by reference TRBV7-8 and TRBJ1-1, the full variable domain reads GAGVSQSPRYKVAKRGQDVALRCDPISGHVSLFWYQQALGQGPEFLTYFQNEAQLDKSGLPSDRFFAERPEGSVSTLKIQRTQQEDSAVYLCASSHYRGRNTEAFFGQGTRLTVV.

V usage is TRBV28 and J usage is TRBJ1-1; tentative D call: TRBD1 (5 bases). This CDR3 has 14 residues. Germline values: CDR1 MDHEN, CDR2 SYDVKM. V lost 6 bases, J lost 4 bases, and 15 bases lay in between. The CDR3 DNA reads TGTGCCAGCAGACCTCCAGGGACTTTCACTGAAGCTTTCTTT. It codes for CASRPPGTFTEAFF.

The rearrangement links TRBV7-9 to TRBJ1-2; D remains unclear. Trimming took off 8 bases at V and 1 base at J, with 17 bases between the two ends. Germline assignment: CDR1 SEHNR and CDR2 FQNEAQ (reference sequence). The CDR3 is 15 residues long. The CDR3 bases are TGTGCCAGCCACAAGTTAAGTGGTAATAACTATGGCTACACCTTC. It yields the protein CASHKLSGNNYGYTF.

This chain uses TRBV27 with TRBJ1-1; a possible D gene is TRBD1 (5 bases). CDR3 length: 12 amino acids. The V end lost 5 bases, the J end lost 9 bases, and 13 bases lay between the germline ends. In germline, CDR1 is MNHEY, CDR2 SMNVEV (reference sequence). CDR3 in DNA: TGTGCCAGCAGTAGCGGGAGACAGAAAGCTTTCTTT. Protein: CASSSGRQKAFF.

This chain connects TRBV19 to TRBJ2-1, with D perhaps matching TRBD1 (5 bases). V shed 4 bases and J shed 3 bases, with 7 bases lying between them. Germline lookup yields CDR1 LNHDA and CDR2 SQIVND (reference sequence). CDR3 length equals 13 residues. The CDR3 bases are TGTGCCAGTAGTAGGGGCCTCTACAATGAGCAGTTCTTC. This codes for CASSRGLYNEQFF.

Details on this clone: This same CDR3 is encoded by further DNA sequences in the sample. The chain carries TRBV5-4 and TRBJ1-1; D ambiguous. There are 11 residues in the CDR3. The germline CDR1 and CDR2 sequences are SGHNT and YYREEE (reference sequence). V was pared by 1 base and J by 2 bases, with 0 bases between. The CDR3 DNA reads as TGTGCCAGCAGCTTGAACACTGAAGCTTTCTTT. This encodes CASSLNTEAFF.

J is TRBJ2-7 and V is TRBV11-1, with 8 nucleotides matching TRBD1. The CDR3 has 15 amino acids. Trimming removed 1 base from V and 2 bases from J; junction bases left unmatched: 4. The V gene's germline CDR1 is SGHAT and CDR2 FQDESV (reference sequence). The CDR3 DNA reads TGTGCCAGCAGCTTAGATAGGACAGGGACCTACGAGCAGTACTTC. The encoded protein is CASSLDRTGTYEQYF.